Sequencing of this T cell receptor beta chain was carried out in a study of patients and donors after allogeneic stem cell transplantation. There are 15 residues in the CDR3. V lost 6 bases and J lost 4, with 16 bases in between. This clonotype was seen more than once but under ten times. From the RT-PCR reads, TCRdb called clonotypes with MiXCR, one entry per CDR3 protein. This sample carries hundreds of thousands of distinct CDR3 sequences, 16% of them seen once, and the ten largest clones take roughly 7.2%. The material sequenced was blood, either unsorted or a sorted T cell fraction (not recorded which). The gene calls are TRBV12-3 or TRBV12-4 and TRBJ1-3; possibly TRBD1 for D (6 bases). This clonotype was obtained from a human donor who was either an allogeneic HSCT recipient or a stem cell or donor lymphocyte infusion donor (not recorded which). It is not recorded whose cells these are; they may come from a transplant donor. The CDR3 nucleotides are TGTGCCAGCAGCTTCAAGGGGGGTCGAGGAAACACCATATATTTT. It specifies CASSFKGGRGNTIYF.